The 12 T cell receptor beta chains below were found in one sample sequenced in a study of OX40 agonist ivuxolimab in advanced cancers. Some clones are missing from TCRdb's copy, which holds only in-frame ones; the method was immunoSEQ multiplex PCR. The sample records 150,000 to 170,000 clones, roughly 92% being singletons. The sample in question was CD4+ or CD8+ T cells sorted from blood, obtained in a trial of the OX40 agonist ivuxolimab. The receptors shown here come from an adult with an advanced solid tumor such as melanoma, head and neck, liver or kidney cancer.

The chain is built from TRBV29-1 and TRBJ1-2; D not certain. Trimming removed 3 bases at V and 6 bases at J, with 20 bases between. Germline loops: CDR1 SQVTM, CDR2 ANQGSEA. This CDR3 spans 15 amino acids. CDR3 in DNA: TGCAGCGTTGATCCGCGGGTTTTTATGATGGATGGCTACACCTTC. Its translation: CSVDPRVFMMDGYTF. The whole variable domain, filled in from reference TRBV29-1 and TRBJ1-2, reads SAVISQKPSRDICQRGTSLTIQCQVDSQVTMMFWYRQQPGQSLTLIATANQGSEATYESGFVIDKFPISRPNLTFSTLTVSNMSPEDSSIYLCSVDPRVFMMDGYTFGSGTRLTVV.

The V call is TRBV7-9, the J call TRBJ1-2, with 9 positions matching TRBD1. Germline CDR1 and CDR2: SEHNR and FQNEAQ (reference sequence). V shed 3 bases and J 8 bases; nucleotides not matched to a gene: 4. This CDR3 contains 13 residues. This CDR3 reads CASSFRTGDGYTF. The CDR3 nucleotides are TGTGCCAGCAGCTTCCGGACAGGGGACGGCTACACCTTC.

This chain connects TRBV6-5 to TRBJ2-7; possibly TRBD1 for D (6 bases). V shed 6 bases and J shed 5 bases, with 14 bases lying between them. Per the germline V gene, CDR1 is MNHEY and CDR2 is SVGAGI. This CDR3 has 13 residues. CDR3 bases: TGTGCCAGCAGCGGGAACAGGGACCACGAGCAGTACTTC. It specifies CASSGNRDHEQYF.

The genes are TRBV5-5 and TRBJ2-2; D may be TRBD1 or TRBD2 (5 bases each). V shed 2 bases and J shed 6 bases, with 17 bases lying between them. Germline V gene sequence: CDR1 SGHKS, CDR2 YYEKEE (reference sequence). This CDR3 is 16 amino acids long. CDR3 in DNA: TGTGCCAGCAGCTTACTTCAGGGCCGAGGGGCCGGGGAGCTGTTTTTT. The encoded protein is CASSLLQGRGAGELFF.

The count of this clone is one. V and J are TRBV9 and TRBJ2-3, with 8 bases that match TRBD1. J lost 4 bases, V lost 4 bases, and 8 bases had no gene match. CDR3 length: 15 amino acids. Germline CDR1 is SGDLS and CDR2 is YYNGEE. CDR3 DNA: TGTGCCAGCAGCCCTAATCAGGGGGCCGCAGATACGCAGTATTTT. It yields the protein CASSPNQGAADTQYF. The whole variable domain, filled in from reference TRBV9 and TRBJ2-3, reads DSGVTQTPKHLITATGQRVTLRCSPRSGDLSVYWYQQSLDQGLQFLIQYYNGEERAKGNILERFSAQQFPDLHSELNLSSLELGDSALYFCASSPNQGAADTQYFGPGTRLTVL.

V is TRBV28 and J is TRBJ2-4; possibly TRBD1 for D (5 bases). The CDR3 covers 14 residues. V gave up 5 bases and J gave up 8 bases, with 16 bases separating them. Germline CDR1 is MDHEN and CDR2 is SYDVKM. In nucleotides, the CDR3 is TGTGCCAGCAGTCTGAGTGGCAGGGCCCACATTCAGTACTTC. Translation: CASSLSGRAHIQYF.

As DNA, the CDR3 is TGTGCCACCGCCAGGGGGCCCCAGCATTTT. Encoded protein: CATARGPQHF. The rearrangement links TRBV12-1 to TRBJ1-5; the table gives TRBD1 as D, unverified against the DNA. TRBV12-1 is classified as a pseudogene. The CDR3 is made up of 10 amino acids.

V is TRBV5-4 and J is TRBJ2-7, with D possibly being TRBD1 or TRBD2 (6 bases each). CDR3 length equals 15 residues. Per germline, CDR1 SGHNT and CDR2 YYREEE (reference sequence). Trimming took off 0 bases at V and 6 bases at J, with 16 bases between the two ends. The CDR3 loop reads CASSLDARGGSEQYF. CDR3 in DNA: TGTGCCAGCAGCTTGGATGCCAGGGGAGGATCCGAGCAGTACTTC.

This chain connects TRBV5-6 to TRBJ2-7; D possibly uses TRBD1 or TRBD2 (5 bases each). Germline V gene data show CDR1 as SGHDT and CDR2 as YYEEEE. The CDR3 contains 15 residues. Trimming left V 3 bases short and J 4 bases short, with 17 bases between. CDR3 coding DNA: TGTGCCAGCAGCTCGAGGGACCCGTGGCTTTACGAGCAGTACTTC. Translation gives CASSSRDPWLYEQYF.

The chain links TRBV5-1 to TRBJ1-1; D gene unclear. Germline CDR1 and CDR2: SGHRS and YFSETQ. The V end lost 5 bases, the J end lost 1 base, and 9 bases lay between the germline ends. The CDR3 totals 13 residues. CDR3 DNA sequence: TGCGCCAGCAGATCAGGCACGAACACTGAAGCTTTCTTT. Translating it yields CASRSGTNTEAFF.

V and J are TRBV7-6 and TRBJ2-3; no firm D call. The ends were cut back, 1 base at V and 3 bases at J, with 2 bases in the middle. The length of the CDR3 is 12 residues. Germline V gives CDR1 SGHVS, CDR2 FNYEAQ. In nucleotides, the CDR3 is TGTGCCAGCAGCTTAGGTACAGATACGCAGTATTTT. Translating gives CASSLGTDTQYF.

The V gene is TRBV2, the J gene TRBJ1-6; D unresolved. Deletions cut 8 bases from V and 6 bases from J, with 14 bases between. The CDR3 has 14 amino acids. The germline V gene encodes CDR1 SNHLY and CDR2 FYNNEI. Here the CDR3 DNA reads TGTGCCAGCTATAATCGTGGGCTTAATTCACCCCTCCACTTT. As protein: CASYNRGLNSPLHF. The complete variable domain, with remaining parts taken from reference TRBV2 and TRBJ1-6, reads EPEVTQTPSHQVTQMGQEVILRCVPISNHLYFYWYRQILGQKVEFLVSFYNNEISEKSEIFDDQFSVERPDGSNFTLKIRSTKLEDSAMYFCASYNRGLNSPLHFGNGTRLTVT.